This paragraph reports one T cell receptor (beta chain). Its antigen is currently unknown. This CDR3 comprises 15 residues. Germline V gene lookup returns CDR1 KGHSH and CDR2 LQKENI. Trimming took off 3 bases at V and 4 bases at J, with 15 bases between the two ends. Sorting with CD45RO/CCR7/CD25/CD127/CD95/CD27 yielded naive, central memory, regulatory and stem-like memory CD4+ cells. The authors reverse transcribed all of the isolated RNA, so sequencing captured expressed TCRB transcripts. The table came from immunoSEQ multiplex PCR; TCRdb's copy has only in-frame clones and leaves some out. The data show 100,000 to 150,000 clones, roughly 10% seen once. This specimen comes from a study of beta chain features in type 1 diabetes. Study-wide results and caveats: When Type 1 diabetes patients were examined, their TCRB CDR3s proved moderately but significantly shorter in all four CD4+ subsets.

The chain joins TRBV18 to TRBJ1-1; D is unclear. Sequences were obtained from central memory CD4+ T cells from blood. This sequence was found in a man in his thirties or forties with type 1 diabetes. CDR3 region: CASSPGVAFTTEAFF. CDR3 in DNA: TGTGCCAGCTCACCCGGTGTTGCCTTTACCACTGAAGCTTTCTTT.